The clone carrying this TCR beta chain has a handful of counts. This sample is part of a study of T cells in Graves' hyperthyroidism and ophthalmopathy. This sample holds PBMCs from roughly 10 ml fresh peripheral blood. This CDR3 contains 14 residues. Trimming left V 3 bases short and J 4 bases short, with 12 bases between. Authors of the study amplified TCR beta CDR3 regions from RNA transcripts. Researchers ran a first-round RT-PCR on the TCR CDR3 using the HTBI primer set. MiXCR, run by TCRdb on the multiplex PCR reads, gives a single entry per CDR3 protein. The profile shows about 280,000 distinct CDR3 sequences, 20% to 30% of them singletons.

This TCR was recovered from a man between 35 and 55 years old with Graves' hyperthyroidism that later progressed to Graves' ophthalmopathy. V and J are TRBV12-3 or TRBV12-4 and TRBJ1-2; D may be TRBD1 (5 bases). Sequenced sample: blood. CDR3 sequence (DNA): TGTGCCAGCAGTTTTGGCCAGGGAGTCTATGGCTACACCTTC. Amino acid sequence: CASSFGQGVYGYTF.